The T cell receptor (beta chain) described here comes from a study of early T cells in non-severe SARS-CoV-2 infection. Study-level information: RNA in bulk from unsorted whole blood was sequenced, and chains were unpaired.

Study outcomes and limitations: VDJdb matching skewed toward anti-spike CD8 responses, missing private and CD4 specificities.

Germline CDR1 is SEHNR and CDR2 is FQNEAQ (reference sequence). J was trimmed by 0 bases and V by 5 bases; bases with no gene match: 18. This CDR3 is built from 19 residues. Individual cDNA molecules received unique molecular identifiers during library preparation. Using its own MiXCR run on the 5' RACE reads, TCRdb lists one record per CDR3 protein. The repertoire holds fewer than 120,000 distinct CDR3 sequences, roughly 12% seen once, with approximately 4% in the top ten. This clonotype was counted only a few times. As yet, its antigen is unknown. The origin of this receptor is an adult who was a healthcare worker with PCR-confirmed SARS-CoV-2 infection or an uninfected control (not recorded which). This rearrangement joins TRBV7-9 to TRBJ1-1; 7 bases line up with TRBD1. The sequencing here drew on whole blood, taken at baseline. In nucleotides, the CDR3 is TGTGCCAGCAGCCCATCCGGGTTGACAGGGCGGCCCGTGAACACTGAAGCTTTCTTT. This translates into CASSPSGLTGRPVNTEAFF.